What follows are 21 T cell receptor beta chains derived from one specimen sequenced in a study of T cells in Graves' hyperthyroidism and ophthalmopathy. Amplification yielded TCR beta CDR3 regions, with RNA transcripts as the source. First-round RT-PCR of the TCR CDR3 relied on the HTBI primer set. One entry per CDR3 protein, called by TCRdb with MiXCR from the multiplex PCR reads. The sample has 350,000 to 400,000 distinct CDR3 sequences, about 18% seen once; the top ten hold 40%. Sequencing was performed on blood. The receptors here all came from a man aged 18-30 years with Graves' ophthalmopathy.

With regard to this clonotype: A read error may account for a junction end that differs from germline. V and J are TRBV7-4 and TRBJ2-4; 8 nucleotides match TRBD1. Looked up from germline, CDR1 is SGHVT and CDR2 is SQSDAQ. The CDR3 contains 16 residues. DNA of the CDR3: TGCGCCAGCAGCCAGGGGACAGGACTAGCCAAAAACATTCAGTACTTC. As protein: CASSQGTGLAKNIQYF. Full variable domain (remainder filled in from reference TRBV7-4 and TRBJ2-4): GAGVSQSPRYKVAKRGRDVALRCDSISGHVTLYWYRQTLGQGSEVLTYSQSDAQRDKSGRPSGRFSAERPERSVSTLKIQRTEQGDSAVYLCASSQGTGLAKNIQYFGAGTRLSVL.

CDR3 in amino acids: CASSATGTPGETQYF. CDR3 nucleotides: TGTGCCAGCAGCGCCACCGGGACCCCTGGGGAGACCCAGTACTTC. The genes are TRBV9 and TRBJ2-5; D possibly matches TRBD1 or TRBD2 (5 bases each). Germline CDR1 is SGDLS and CDR2 is YYNGEE. The CDR3 length is 15 residues. V lost 3 bases to trimming and J lost 5 bases, with 17 bases between them.

This clonotype appeared many times. The chain uses TRBV5-1 and TRBJ2-5; D is unresolved. V gave up 5 bases and J gave up 0 bases, with 14 bases separating them. Germline lookup yields CDR1 SGHRS and CDR2 YFSETQ. This CDR3 spans 15 amino acids. Here the CDR3 reads CASRETTVNQETQYF. CDR3 DNA: TGCGCCAGCAGAGAAACTACAGTGAACCAAGAGACCCAGTACTTC. The whole variable domain, filled in from reference TRBV5-1 and TRBJ2-5, reads KAGVTQTPRYLIKTRGQQVTLSCSPISGHRSVSWYQQTPGQGLQFLFEYFSETQRNKGNFPGRFSGRQFSNSRSEMNVSTLELGDSALYLCASRETTVNQETQYFGPGTRLLVL.

This clonotype was counted many times. The chain combines TRBV12-3 or TRBV12-4 with TRBJ1-1, with D hard to call. V lost 4 bases, J lost 1 base, and 13 bases lay in between. CDR3 length: 15 residues. CDR3: CASSSPVGPNTEAFF. CDR3 DNA: TGTGCCAGCAGTTCCCCGGTAGGCCCGAACACTGAAGCTTTCTTT.

This clonotype was seen repeatedly, ten times or more. The gene calls are TRBV7-2 and TRBJ2-3, with 13 positions matching TRBD2. Per the germline V gene, CDR1 is SGHTA and CDR2 is FQGNSA. V lost 5 bases to trimming and J lost 2 bases; unmatched junction nucleotides: 10. There are 18 residues in the CDR3. This CDR3 is CASSLGLAGARHTDTQYF. The CDR3 DNA sequence: TGTGCCAGCAGCCTAGGACTAGCGGGGGCTCGACACACAGATACGCAGTATTTT.

The rearrangement joins TRBV7-2 to TRBJ1-1; D might be TRBD1 (5 bases). Germline V lookup: CDR1 SGHTA, CDR2 FQGNSA. V lost 5 bases to trimming and J lost 6 bases, with 16 bases between them. The CDR3 contains 14 residues. CDR3 in amino acids: CASSRGAGVPEAFF. For the CDR3, the DNA is TGTGCCAGCAGCAGAGGGGCAGGAGTCCCTGAAGCTTTCTTT.

This clonotype was observed a few times. V usage is TRBV5-1 and J usage is TRBJ2-1, with a possible D match to TRBD1 (8 bases). The CDR3 is 19 amino acids. Trimming removed 2 bases from V and 0 bases from J, with 21 bases in between. Germline CDR1 reads SGHRS; CDR2 reads YFSETQ. CDR3 DNA: TGCGCCAGCAGCTTCGGAACAGGGGGAGGGTTAGGCTCCTACAATGAGCAGTTCTTC. It specifies CASSFGTGGGLGSYNEQFF.

The gene calls are TRBV20-1 and TRBJ2-7; 8 bases align to TRBD1. J was trimmed by 5 bases and V by 6 bases; bases with no gene match: 15. Germline V gives CDR1 DFQATT, CDR2 SNEGSKA (reference sequence). This CDR3 comprises 15 residues. CDR3 region: CSAIARGLLLHEQYF. The DNA for the CDR3 is TGCAGTGCCATTGCCAGGGGGCTCTTACTGCACGAGCAGTACTTC.

This clonotype showed up just a few times. The J gene is TRBJ2-3, the V gene TRBV24-1; D possibly corresponds to TRBD2 (5 bases). CDR3 length equals 14 residues. Deletions cut 10 bases from V and 0 bases from J, with 13 bases between. Germline V lookup: CDR1 KGHDR, CDR2 SFDVKD. This chain's CDR3 is CATLGGSSTDTQYF. Written as DNA, the CDR3 is TGTGCCACTCTAGGTGGGAGTAGCACAGATACGCAGTATTTT.

The chain employs TRBV7-9 and TRBJ1-4; no reliable D call. V lost 5 bases to trimming and J lost 4 bases, with 17 bases between them. Germline V gene sequence: CDR1 SEHNR, CDR2 FQNEAQ (reference sequence). The CDR3 is 16 residues long. The CDR3 DNA reads as TGTGCCAGCAGCCGGCTGGAGGTTTTCAATAATGAAAAACTGTTTTTT. This codes for CASSRLEVFNNEKLFF.

The chain has TRBV15 and TRBJ1-2, with D possibly being TRBD1 (6 bases). V was shortened by 5 bases and J by 3 bases, with 16 bases between the two germline ends. This CDR3 is built from 15 residues. CDR1 and CDR2 (germline): LNHNV, YYDKDF (reference sequence). CDR3 DNA: TGTGCCACCAGCGCGGACAGAAGCTCGGACTATGGCTACACCTTC. As protein: CATSADRSSDYGYTF.

This clonotype was seen a handful of times. One end of the junction is discordant with germline, which a read error may explain. The V gene is TRBV28, the J gene TRBJ2-7, with 8 bases aligning to TRBD2. The germline gives CDR1 MDHEN, CDR2 SYDVKM. The CDR3 has 13 amino acids. Here the CDR3 reads CAGSSRGGTEQYF. The CDR3 nucleotides read TGTGCCGGCAGTTCACGGGGGGGTACCGAGCAGTACTTC.

In this sample, this clonotype turned up a few times. This rearrangement joins TRBV12-3 or TRBV12-4 to TRBJ2-2; D is unresolved. The length of the CDR3 is 13 residues. The V gene lost 8 bases and the J gene lost 0 bases, with 7 bases spanning the gap. For the CDR3, the DNA is TGTGCCAGCCAGTCAGCGAACACCGGGGAGCTGTTTTTT. It encodes CASQSANTGELFF.

The CDR3: CASSYSSGESSAQYF. The CDR3 DNA reads as TGTGCCAGCAGTTACTCTAGCGGGGAGTCGTCGGCCCAGTACTTC. The chain links TRBV6-2 or TRBV6-3 to TRBJ2-5; 8 nucleotides match TRBD2. Germline V lookup: CDR1 MNHEY, CDR2 SVGEGT. This CDR3 has 15 residues. With V trimmed by 0 bases and J by 9 bases, 9 bases remained unmatched.

Written as DNA, the CDR3 is TGTGCCAGCAGTGAAGCGGGGGCGGGGGCGGATGGCTACACCTTC. Its protein is CASSEAGAGADGYTF. V and J are TRBV6-1 and TRBJ1-2; perhaps TRBD1 as D (6 bases). The germline V and J ends were trimmed by 0 bases and 6 bases, with 14 bases remaining between them. CDR1 is MNHNS, CDR2 SASEGT, per germline. CDR3 size: 15 residues.

The rearrangement links TRBV4-1 to TRBJ1-5; D gene uncertain. There are 17 residues in the CDR3. The V gene lost 6 bases and the J gene lost 5 bases, with 23 bases spanning the gap. Germline CDR1 is MGHRA and CDR2 is YSYEKL. CDR3 residues: CASSQNTGGLRHQPQHF. The CDR3 DNA reads as TGCGCCAGCAGTCAAAATACGGGCGGGCTCAGGCATCAGCCCCAGCATTTT.

The chain couples TRBV28 to TRBJ1-5; 7 nucleotides align to TRBD1. The CDR3 covers 14 residues. V trimming: 6 bases; J trimming: 6 bases; junction bases outside the gene matches: 8. The germline gives CDR1 MDHEN, CDR2 SYDVKM. The CDR3 coding sequence is TGTGCCAGCAGCCCTGCAAGGGGGCTTCAGCCCCAGCATTTT. Protein product: CASSPARGLQPQHF.

In regard to this clonotype: A read error may explain this, as a much larger clone is one base away. The J gene is TRBJ2-1, the V gene TRBV7-9; D is ambiguous. This CDR3 comprises 14 residues. The V end was cut by 7 bases, the J end by 4 bases, with 14 bases between. Germline assignment: CDR1 SEHNR and CDR2 FQNEAQ (reference sequence). The CDR3 loop reads CASNPSVPYNEQFF. The CDR3 bases are TGTGCCAGCAATCCCTCCGTTCCGTACAATGAGCAGTTCTTC.

This clonotype was seen ten or more times. V is TRBV5-1 and J is TRBJ2-1, with D possibly being TRBD2 (7 bases). Trimming removed 3 bases from V and 7 bases from J, with 17 bases in between. CDR1 and CDR2 from the germline V gene are SGHRS and YFSETQ. The CDR3 extends over 15 amino acids. CDR3 DNA: TGCGCCAGCAGCTCCGATACAGGGAGGGGGAATGAGCAGTTCTTC. This encodes CASSSDTGRGNEQFF.

Details on this clonotype: This may be a read error: a much more frequent sequence differs by one nucleotide. The chain uses TRBV20-1 and TRBJ2-7; no clear D gene. Germline V lookup: CDR1 DFQATT, CDR2 SNEGSKA (reference sequence). This CDR3 has 13 residues. CDR3 nucleotide sequence: TGCAGTGCCCGGAATCCGGACCACTACGGGCAGTACTTC. This codes for CSARNPDHYGQYF.

This clonotype was recorded a few times. This rearrangement joins TRBV12-3 or TRBV12-4 to TRBJ1-6, with a possible D match to TRBD1 (6 bases). This CDR3 comprises 15 residues. V was shortened by 6 bases and J by 9 bases, with 18 bases between the two germline ends. The CDR3 region has the DNA TGTGCCAGCAGCCTCGGACAGCCAGGGCGTTCACCCCTCCACTTT. It is translated as CASSLGQPGRSPLHF.